A single TCR beta chain is shown here with its context. The antigen remains undetermined. The PCR had 60 Vbeta and 13 Jbeta primers. Produced via immunoSEQ multiplex PCR; TCRdb's table is partial and in-frame only. The sample has 150,000 or so clones, around 72% seen once. The data belong to a study of cytomegalovirus exposure and HLA in healthy donors. Study-level information: Caucasian-associated ancestry cluster membership applied to under 85% of around 400 genotyped donors. Study conclusions and caveats: Some highly shared sequence variants likely arose as a pipeline artifact. Presence/absence analyses took donor sequencing depth as roughly uniform.

This CDR3 spans 14 amino acids. V shed 0 bases, J shed 11 bases, and the junction held 8 bases outside the gene matches. Germline CDR1 is LGHNA and CDR2 is YNFKEQ. Sample: PBMCs. This TCR came from a woman in her thirties or forties in good health and CMV-seropositive. This chain links TRBV4-2 with TRBJ1-1; 8 bases align to TRBD1. CDR3 DNA: TGTGCCAGCAGCCAAGATCTCGTACAGGGGGGGGCTTTCTTT. This encodes CASSQDLVQGGAFF.